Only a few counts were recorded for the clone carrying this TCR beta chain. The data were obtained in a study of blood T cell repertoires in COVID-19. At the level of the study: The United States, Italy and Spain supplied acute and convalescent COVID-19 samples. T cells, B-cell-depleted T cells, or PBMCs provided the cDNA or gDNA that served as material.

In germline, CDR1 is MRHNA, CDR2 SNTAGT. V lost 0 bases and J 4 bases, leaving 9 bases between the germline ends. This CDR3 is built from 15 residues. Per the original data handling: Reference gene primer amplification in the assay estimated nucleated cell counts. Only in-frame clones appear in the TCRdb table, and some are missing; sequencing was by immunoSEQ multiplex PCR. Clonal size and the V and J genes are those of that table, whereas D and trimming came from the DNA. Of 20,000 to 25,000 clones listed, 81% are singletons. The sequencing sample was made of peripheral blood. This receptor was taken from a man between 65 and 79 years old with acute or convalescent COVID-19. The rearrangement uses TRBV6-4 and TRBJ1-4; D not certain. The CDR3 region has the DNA TGTGCCAGCAGTGACTCGACACGGTATAATGAAAAACTGTTTTTT. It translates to CASSDSTRYNEKLFF.